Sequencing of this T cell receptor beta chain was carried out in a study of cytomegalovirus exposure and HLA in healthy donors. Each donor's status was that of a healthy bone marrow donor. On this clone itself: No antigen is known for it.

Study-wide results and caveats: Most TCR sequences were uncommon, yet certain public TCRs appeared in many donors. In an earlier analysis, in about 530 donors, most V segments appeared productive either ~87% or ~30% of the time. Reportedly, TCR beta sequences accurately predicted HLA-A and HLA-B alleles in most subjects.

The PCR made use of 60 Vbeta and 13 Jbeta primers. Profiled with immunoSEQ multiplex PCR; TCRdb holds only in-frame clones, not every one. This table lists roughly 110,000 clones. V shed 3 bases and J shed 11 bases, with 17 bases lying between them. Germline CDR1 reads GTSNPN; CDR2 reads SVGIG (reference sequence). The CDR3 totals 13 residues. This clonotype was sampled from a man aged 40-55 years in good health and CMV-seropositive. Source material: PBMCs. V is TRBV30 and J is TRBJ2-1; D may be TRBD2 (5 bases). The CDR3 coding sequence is TGTGCCTGGAGCGCGACCGGGGATAGACAGCAGTTCTTC. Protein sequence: CAWSATGDRQQFF.